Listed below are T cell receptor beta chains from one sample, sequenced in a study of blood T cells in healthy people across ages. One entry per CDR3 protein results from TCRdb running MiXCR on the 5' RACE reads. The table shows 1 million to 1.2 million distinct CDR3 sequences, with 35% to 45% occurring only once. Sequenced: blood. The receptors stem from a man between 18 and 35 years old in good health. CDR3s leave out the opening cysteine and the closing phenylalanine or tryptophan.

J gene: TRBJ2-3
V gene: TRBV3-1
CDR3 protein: ASSQAPGLAENTDTQY

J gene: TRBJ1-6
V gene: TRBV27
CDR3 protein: ASAAGMSYNSPLH

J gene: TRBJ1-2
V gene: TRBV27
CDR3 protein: ASSPRTGSKDGYT

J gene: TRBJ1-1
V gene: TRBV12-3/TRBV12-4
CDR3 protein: ASSFVAGGGKAF

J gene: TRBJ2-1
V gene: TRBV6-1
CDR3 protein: ASSEAGGRADYNEQF

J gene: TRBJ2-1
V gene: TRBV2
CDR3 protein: ASSDPVGQETQF

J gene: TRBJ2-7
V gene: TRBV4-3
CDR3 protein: ASSQEAGYEQY

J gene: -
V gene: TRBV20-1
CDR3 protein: SARDHGSGTGDEQY

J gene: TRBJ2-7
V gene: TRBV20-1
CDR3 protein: SAKTGDPYEQY

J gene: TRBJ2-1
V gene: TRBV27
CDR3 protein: ASQRARGFEQF

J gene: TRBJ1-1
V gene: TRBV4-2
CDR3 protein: ASSKEVQTPNTEAF

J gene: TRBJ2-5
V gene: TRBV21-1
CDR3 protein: ASSKVRREETQY

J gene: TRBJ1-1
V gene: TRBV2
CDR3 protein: ASRAGPMNTEAF

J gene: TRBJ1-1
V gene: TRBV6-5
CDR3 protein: ASSDLQGREAF